This entry is about one T cell receptor (beta chain). Its cognate antigen is unknown. These data are taken from a study of shared clonotypes between healthy human individuals. Study-level points and caveats: A limitation of the genetic and exposure-history diversity represented arose from few donors.

Genomic DNA per cell subset filled all wells of several immunoSEQ plates. Data came from immunoSEQ multiplex PCR; TCRdb stores just in-frame clones and leaves some out. This table has millions of clones, 90% to 95% appearing once. A CD45RA+ naive subset and a CD45RA-negative memory subset were split from CD4+ cells. Sample: naive CD4+ T cells sorted from blood. Subset described: CD45RA+ positively selected. The TCR was taken from a man between 18 and 29 years old in good health.

CDR3 in amino acids: CASSMVGASTEAFF. The CDR3 DNA reads as TGTGCCAGTAGTATGGTGGGGGCGTCGACTGAAGCTTTCTTT. The chain uses TRBV19 and TRBJ1-1, with D maybe TRBD1 (6 bases). The V end lost 3 bases, the J end lost 5 bases, and 13 bases lay between the germline ends. Germline-derived CDR1 and CDR2 are LNHDA and SQIVND (reference sequence). This CDR3 spans 14 amino acids.